The 20 T cell receptor beta chains below were found in one sample sequenced in a study of cytomegalovirus exposure and HLA in healthy donors. This PCR relied on a set of 60 Vbeta primers and 13 Jbeta primers. TCRdb's table, derived via immunoSEQ multiplex PCR, lists solely in-frame clones and lacks some. The profile covers over 200,000 clones, with over 75% appearing a single time and 1% to 1.5% taken by the ten largest. Sequenced material: PBMCs. The receptor set was obtained from a human donor in good health.

The rearrangement joins TRBV19 to TRBJ1-2; weak D call: TRBD1 (5 bases). Between the trimmed V and J ends, which lost 9 bases and 7 bases, there was a span of 15 bases. CDR1 and CDR2 from the germline V gene are LNHDA and SQIVND (reference sequence). The CDR3 runs to 12 residues. The chain's CDR3 is CASQRGEAGYTF. In DNA, the CDR3 is TGTGCCAGCCAGCGGGGGGAGGCTGGCTACACCTTC.

This clone came up once. The junction and the germline gene differ at one end; a read error may be behind it. J is TRBJ2-7 and V is TRBV7-7; the match to TRBD1 covers 10 bases. CDR1 is SSHAT, CDR2 FNYEAQ, per germline (reference sequence). The CDR3 is made up of 14 amino acids. The CDR3 DNA reads TGTGCTAGCAGCCAGGACAGGGGGTCCTACGAGCAGTACTTC. Translation gives CASSQDRGSYEQYF.

The chain combines TRBV7-9 with TRBJ2-7; TRBD2 agrees at 14 bases. The CDR3 covers 16 residues. Per the germline V gene, CDR1 is SEHNR and CDR2 is FQNEAQ (reference sequence). With 1 base clipped from V and 5 bases from J, the junction kept 4 bases outside the gene matches. The CDR3 reads CASSLGLAGGPHEQYF. CDR3 sequence (DNA): TGTGCCAGCAGCTTAGGACTAGCGGGAGGGCCTCACGAGCAGTACTTC.

This chain's CDR3 is CASSLAGADSPLHF. CDR3 DNA: TGCGCCAGCAGCTTGGCAGGGGCAGATTCACCCCTCCACTTT. The chain uses TRBV5-1 and TRBJ1-6; a weak D match, TRBD1 (6 bases). V lost 0 bases to trimming and J lost 8 bases, with 9 bases between them. The CDR3 has 14 residues. Germline lookup yields CDR1 SGHRS and CDR2 YFSETQ.

The genes are TRBV25-1 and TRBJ2-1; TRBD1 aligns across 8 bases. This CDR3 spans 17 amino acids. V shed 5 bases and J 1 base; nucleotides not matched to a gene: 10. Germline CDR1 MGHDK, CDR2 SYGVNS. The CDR3 nucleotides are TGTGCCAGCAGTAATAGGGGTGGACAGGGTTCCTACAATGAGCAGTTCTTC. Translating it yields CASSNRGGQGSYNEQFF.

The V gene is TRBV7-2, the J gene TRBJ2-1; weak D call: TRBD1 (5 bases). Germline V CDR1 and CDR2: SGHTA, FQGNSA. Trimming left V 5 bases short and J 9 bases short, with 8 bases between. There are 11 residues in the CDR3. CDR3 amino acids: CASSQGLEQFF. CDR3 in DNA: TGTGCCAGCAGCCAGGGTCTTGAGCAGTTCTTC.

CDR3 loop: CASSSSGRAGEQYF. CDR3 DNA: TGTGCCAGCAGCTCTAGCGGGAGGGCGGGCGAGCAGTACTTC. The gene calls are TRBV7-2 and TRBJ2-7; 12 bases line up with TRBD2. The ends lost 4 bases at V and 6 bases at J; junction bases unmatched: 4. Per the germline V gene, CDR1 is SGHTA and CDR2 is FQGNSA. The CDR3 runs to 14 residues.

The genes are TRBV5-1 and TRBJ2-1; D is possibly TRBD2 (5 bases). The CDR3 runs to 18 residues. V gave up 2 bases and J gave up 0 bases, with 18 bases separating them. Germline CDR1 and CDR2: SGHRS and YFSETQ. In nucleotides, the CDR3 is TGCGCCAGCAGCTTTAGGAGGTTGCACCTAACCTCCTACAATGAGCAGTTCTTC. The encoded protein is CASSFRRLHLTSYNEQFF.

V is TRBV4-3 and J is TRBJ2-7, with 7 bases fitting TRBD1. Germline trimming cut 3 bases from V and 0 bases from J; bases unmatched to any gene: 5. Germline-derived CDR1 and CDR2 are LGHNA and YSLEER. CDR3 length: 15 amino acids. The CDR3 DNA reads as TGCGCCAGCAGCCAGCGGTGGGACAGCTCCTACGAGCAGTACTTC. Encoded protein: CASSQRWDSSYEQYF.

This rearrangement joins TRBV28 to TRBJ2-1; 12 bases fit TRBD2. Germline V gives CDR1 MDHEN, CDR2 SYDVKM. The CDR3 loop spans 16 amino acids. The V and J ends lost 5 bases and 3 bases, in that order; junction bases with no gene match: 5. CDR3: CASSPSGLAGYNEQFF. The CDR3 DNA sequence: TGTGCCAGCAGTCCCTCGGGACTAGCGGGCTACAATGAGCAGTTCTTC.

The CDR3 region is CASSLRWDRSPPGEQYF. The CDR3 bases are TGTGCCAGCAGCTTAAGGTGGGACAGGTCCCCCCCTGGCGAGCAGTACTTC. The chain couples TRBV7-2 to TRBJ2-7; TRBD1 matches at 8 bases. V trimming: 2 bases; J trimming: 6 bases; junction bases outside the gene matches: 15. Germline values: CDR1 SGHTA, CDR2 FQGNSA. The CDR3 runs to 17 residues.

This rearrangement joins TRBV9 to TRBJ1-3; 8 positions match TRBD1. Losses at the gene ends were 2 bases for V and 0 bases for J; bases not matched to a gene: 7. The germline V gene encodes CDR1 SGDLS and CDR2 YYNGEE. CDR3 length: 17 amino acids. The CDR3 DNA reads as TGTGCCAGCAGCGTGGCAACAGGGGGAACCTCTGGAAACACCATATATTTT. It translates to CASSVATGGTSGNTIYF. Looking up the rest from reference TRBV9 and TRBJ1-3 gives the full variable domain: DSGVTQTPKHLITATGQRVTLRCSPRSGDLSVYWYQQSLDQGLQFLIQYYNGEERAKGNILERFSAQQFPDLHSELNLSSLELGDSALYFCASSVATGGTSGNTIYFGEGSWLTVV.

CDR3 sequence: CASREDRDPYEQYF. The DNA for the CDR3 is TGTGCCAGCAGAGAGGACAGGGATCCCTACGAGCAGTACTTC. V and J are TRBV25-1 and TRBJ2-7; TRBD1 aligns across 8 bases. The CDR3 has 14 residues. Germline V gene data show CDR1 as MGHDK and CDR2 as SYGVNS. With 6 bases clipped from V and 2 bases from J, the junction kept 6 bases outside the gene matches.

The table lists this clone with a count of one. The V call is TRBV6-5, the J call TRBJ2-1; TRBD2 is a possible D gene (5 bases). V dropped 6 bases and J dropped 3 bases, with 12 bases sitting between them. Germline values: CDR1 MNHEY, CDR2 SVGAGI. This CDR3 is built from 14 residues. This chain's CDR3 is CASSPGGLYNEQFF. CDR3 DNA: TGTGCCAGCAGCCCAGGCGGACTCTACAATGAGCAGTTCTTC.

The chain is built from TRBV28 and TRBJ1-2; TRBD1 aligns across 11 bases. The CDR3 is 13 residues long. The V gene's germline CDR1 is MDHEN and CDR2 SYDVKM. V was clipped by 5 bases and J by 8 bases; unmatched bases: 4. Written as DNA, the CDR3 is TGTGCCAGCAGTGGGGGACAGGGGGAGGGCTACACCTTC. Translated, it gives CASSGGQGEGYTF.

This sequence joins TRBV10-2 and TRBJ2-3, with 13 bases lining up with TRBD2. CDR3 length: 17 residues. Losses at the gene ends were 2 bases for V and 0 bases for J; bases not matched to a gene: 2. Looked up from germline, CDR1 is WSHSY and CDR2 is SAAADI. CDR3 residues: CASSEPGLAGSTDTQYF. CDR3 sequence (DNA): TGCGCCAGCAGTGAGCCGGGACTAGCGGGGAGCACAGATACGCAGTATTTT.

The CDR3 sequence: CASSSTGGGTKNIQYF. DNA for the CDR3: TGTGCCAGCAGCTCAACAGGGGGCGGTACCAAAAACATTCAGTACTTC. The chain is built from TRBV7-2 and TRBJ2-4, with 9 bases matching TRBD1. Trimming removed 4 bases from V and 2 bases from J; junction bases left unmatched: 6. Germline V lookup: CDR1 SGHTA, CDR2 FQGNSA. This CDR3 region has 16 residues. Looking up the rest from reference TRBV7-2 and TRBJ2-4 gives the full variable domain: GAGVSQSPSNKVTEKGKDVELRCDPISGHTALYWYRQSLGQGLEFLIYFQGNSAPDKSGLPSDRFSAERTGGSVSTLTIQRTQQEDSAVYLCASSSTGGGTKNIQYFGAGTRLSVL.

The chain employs TRBV27 and TRBJ2-7; 10 positions agree with TRBD1. Per germline, CDR1 MNHEY and CDR2 SMNVEV (reference sequence). The J segment lost 5 bases and the V segment lost 5 bases, leaving 6 bases of the junction unmatched. CDR3 length: 14 amino acids. CDR3: CASSPWDRGDEQYF. For the CDR3, the DNA is TGTGCCAGCAGTCCCTGGGACAGGGGAGACGAGCAGTACTTC.

With respect to this clone: In the same sample, other DNA sequences code for this CDR3. CDR3 loop: CASSYGGGSYNEQFF. CDR3 bases: TGTGCCAGCAGTTATGGGGGAGGATCTTACAATGAGCAGTTCTTC. The genes are TRBV28 and TRBJ2-1, with D perhaps TRBD2 (6 bases). Germline CDR1 MDHEN, CDR2 SYDVKM. The CDR3 is 15 amino acids. V lost 4 bases and J lost 4, with 14 bases in between.

The chain carries TRBV19 and TRBJ1-2, with D perhaps matching TRBD1 (5 bases). Trimming took 5 bases from V and 2 from J, leaving 18 bases between them. Germline assignment: CDR1 LNHDA and CDR2 SQIVND (reference sequence). This CDR3 spans 16 amino acids. CDR3 nucleotides: TGTGCCAGTAGTGACACCTACACAGCAGGGAACTATGGCTACACCTTC. Amino acid sequence: CASSDTYTAGNYGYTF.